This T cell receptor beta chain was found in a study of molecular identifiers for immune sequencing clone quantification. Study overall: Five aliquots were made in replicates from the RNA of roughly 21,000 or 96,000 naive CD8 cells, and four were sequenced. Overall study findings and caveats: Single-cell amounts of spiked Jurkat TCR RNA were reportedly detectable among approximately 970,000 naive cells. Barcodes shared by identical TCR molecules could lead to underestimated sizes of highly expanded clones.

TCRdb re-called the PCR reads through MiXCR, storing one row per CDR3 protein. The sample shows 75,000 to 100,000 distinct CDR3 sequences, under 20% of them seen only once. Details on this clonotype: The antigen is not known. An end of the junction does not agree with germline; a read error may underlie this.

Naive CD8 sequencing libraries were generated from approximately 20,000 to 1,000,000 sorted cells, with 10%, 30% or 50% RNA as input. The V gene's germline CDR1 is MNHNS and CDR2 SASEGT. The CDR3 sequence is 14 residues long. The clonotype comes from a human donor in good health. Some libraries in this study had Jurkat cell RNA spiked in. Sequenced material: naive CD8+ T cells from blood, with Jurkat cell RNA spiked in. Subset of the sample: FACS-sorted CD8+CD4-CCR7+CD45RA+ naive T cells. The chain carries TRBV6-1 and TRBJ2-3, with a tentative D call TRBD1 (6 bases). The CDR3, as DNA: TGTGCCAGCAGTGATACAGGGATAGCAGACACGCAGTGTTTT. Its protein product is CASSDTGIADTQCF.